This T cell receptor (beta chain) appears in the sequencing data of a study of circulating CD8 cells and anti-PD-1 response in melanoma. Turning to the study itself: About 50% of the 13 melanoma patients received first-line anti-PD-1 therapy.

Using approximately 15 ng of total RNA, TCR libraries were made with the QIAseq Immune Repertoire TCR panel. TCRdb called the reads again in MiXCR, with one record for every CDR3 protein. The sample holds approximately 450 distinct CDR3 sequences, more than 4.5% seen once. Study-level results: Most experiments lacked replicates. Diversity ranked highest in DNEG and lowest in TIGIT subsets.

Germline values: CDR1 ENHRY, CDR2 SYGVKD. Trimming took off 3 bases at V and 5 bases at J, with 23 bases between the two ends. The CDR3 is 17 amino acids. Four subsets defined by PD-1 and/or TIGIT were sorted from live CD3+CD8+TCRalphabeta+ cells. By frequency in the sample, this clonotype is medium-sized. Its antigen is not identified. The chain recombines TRBV10-3 with TRBJ2-7; D is perhaps TRBD1 or TRBD2 (5 bases each). The clonotype comes from a human donor with melanoma. The specimen comprised CD8+ T cells from PBMCs, sampled at baseline or after one month of anti-PD-1 therapy (not recorded which). CDR3 residues: CAISDSSGLSLGDEQYF. The CDR3 DNA follows: TGTGCCATCAGTGACTCCTCAGGACTCTCCTTAGGGGACGAGCAGTACTTC.